These T cell receptor beta chains were read from a single sample in a study of T cell changes during pregnancy in multiple sclerosis. Some clones are missing from TCRdb's copy, which holds only in-frame ones; the method was immunoSEQ multiplex PCR. The data show roughly 110,000 clones, with 85% to 95% seen just once and 1.5% to 2% held by the top ten. Sequencing was performed on peripheral blood, taken after pregnancy. The receptors were gathered from a female donor with multiple sclerosis, enrolled in a pregnancy study. Each CDR3 is given with its conserved first and last residue. The D gene is left open where the match is weak. Some rows have no size entry. The others give once, few or many, or a class for an expanded clone.

j_call | v_call | clone_size | cdr3_length | d_call | cdr3_aa | cdr3_nt
TRBJ1-5 | TRBV18 | . | 14 | . | CASSPLRGNQPQHF | TGTGCCAGCTCACCACTCAGGGGCAATCAGCCCCAGCATTTT
TRBJ1-1 | TRBV27 | . | 11 | . | CASFSATEAFF | TGTGCCAGCTTCAGCGCCACTGAAGCTTTCTTT
TRBJ2-1 | TRBV6-1 | . | 13 | TRBD1 | CASSLPGGYEQFF | TGTGCCAGCAGCCTTCCAGGGGGCTATGAGCAGTTCTTC
TRBJ2-1 | TRBV9 | . | 13 | . | CASSVGISAEQFF | TGTGCCAGCAGCGTAGGAATAAGCGCCGAGCAGTTCTTC
TRBJ2-5 | TRBV19 | . | 18 | TRBD2 | CASSIDFTRGEAQETQYF | TGTGCCAGTAGTATAGATTTCACTCGGGGGGAAGCACAAGAGACCCAGTACTTC
TRBJ1-3 | TRBV6-1 | . | 14 | . | CASNPTYSGNTIYF | TGTGCCAGCAACCCAACATACTCTGGAAACACCATATATTTT
TRBJ2-5 | TRBV11-2 | . | 15 | TRBD2 | CASSRRLAEAETQYF | TGTGCCAGCAGCCGTCGACTAGCGGAAGCAGAGACCCAGTACTTC
TRBJ2-4 | TRBV27 | . | 14 | . | CASSPPEAPRIQYF | TGTGCCAGCAGTCCCCCGGAAGCCCCGAGGATTCAGTACTTC
TRBJ1-3 | TRBV18 | . | 13 | . | CASSRVSGNTIYF | TGTGCCAGCTCACGCGTATCCGGAAACACCATATATTTT
TRBJ2-3 | TRBV5-1 | . | 13 | . | CASRWQAGDTQYF | TGCGCCAGCAGGTGGCAGGCCGGAGATACGCAGTATTTT
TRBJ1-2 | TRBV4-2 | . | 14 | . | CASSQTATGLGYTF | TGTGCCAGCAGCCAAACCGCAACGGGGTTAGGCTACACCTTC
TRBJ2-7 | TRBV28 | once | 12 | . | CASSDRHYEQYF | TGTGCCAGCAGTGACAGGCACTACGAGCAGTACTTC
TRBJ1-4 | TRBV6-1 | . | 14 | . | CASSERQTREKLFF | TGTGCCAGCAGTGAAAGGCAGACTCGTGAAAAACTGTTTTTT
TRBJ2-5 | TRBV29-1 | . | 12 | TRBD2 | CSVSAGRGTQYF | TGCAGCGTGTCAGCGGGGAGGGGGACCCAGTACTTC
TRBJ2-1 | TRBV11-2 | . | 16 | TRBD2 | CASSSTGTRVLDEQFF | TGTGCCAGCAGCTCAACCGGGACTAGGGTCCTGGATGAGCAGTTCTTC
TRBJ1-2 | TRBV5-6 | . | 14 | . | CASSLGGRGYGYTF | TGTGCCAGCAGCTTGGGGGGCAGAGGCTATGGCTACACCTTC
TRBJ1-5 | TRBV10-3 | . | 15 | . | CAISDTGPGDQPQHF | TGTGCCATCAGTGATACAGGACCTGGCGATCAGCCCCAGCATTTT
TRBJ2-7 | TRBV2 | . | 14 | TRBD1 | CASSEVRGRYEQYF | TGTGCCAGCAGTGAAGTGAGGGGGCGCTACGAGCAGTACTTC